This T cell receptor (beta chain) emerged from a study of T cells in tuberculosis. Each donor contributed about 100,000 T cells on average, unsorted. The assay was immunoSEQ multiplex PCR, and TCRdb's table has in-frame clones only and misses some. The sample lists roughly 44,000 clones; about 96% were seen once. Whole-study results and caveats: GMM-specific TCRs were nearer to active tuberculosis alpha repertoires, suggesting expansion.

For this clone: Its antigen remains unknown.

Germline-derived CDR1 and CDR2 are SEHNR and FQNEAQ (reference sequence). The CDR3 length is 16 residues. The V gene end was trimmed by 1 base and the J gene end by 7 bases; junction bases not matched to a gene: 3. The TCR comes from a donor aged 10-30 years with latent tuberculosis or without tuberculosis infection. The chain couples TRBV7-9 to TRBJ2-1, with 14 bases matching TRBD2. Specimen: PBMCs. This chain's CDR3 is CASSLVTSGGVNEQFF. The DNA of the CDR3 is TGTGCCAGCAGCTTAGTGACTAGCGGGGGGGTGAATGAGCAGTTCTTC.